The 18 T cell receptor beta chains in this list originate from one sample, sequenced in a study of human T cells and chemical hapten exposure. This sample's time point: patch test 3, about 24 weeks after DPC sensitization. Stated treatment: therapeutic diphenylcyclopropenone sensitization with weekly scalp DPC. TCRdb recomputed calls from the RACE reads with MiXCR, one row per CDR3 protein. The table lists roughly 100,000 distinct CDR3 sequences, less than 40% of them singletons. This specimen consisted of whole blood, obtained in connection with sensitization to the hapten diphenylcyclopropenone (DPC). All receptors derive from a man aged 35 to 55 with alopecia areata. Some clones in this sample may be carry-over from other donors' samples.

The chain joins TRBV7-2 to TRBJ2-3; D gene ambiguous. This CDR3 is built from 15 residues. Between the trimmed V and J ends, which lost 1 base and 2 bases, there was a span of 10 bases. The germline gives CDR1 SGHTA, CDR2 FQGNSA. CDR3 sequence (DNA): TGTGCCAGCAGCTTAGTAGGCTCGTACACAGATACGCAGTATTTT. Translating it yields CASSLVGSYTDTQYF.

This clonotype occurred many times. The chain is built from TRBV12-3 or TRBV12-4 and TRBJ2-1; 7 positions agree with TRBD1. With 6 bases clipped from V and 4 bases from J, the junction kept 6 bases outside the gene matches. There are 14 residues in the CDR3. DNA for the CDR3: TGTGCCAGCAGCCTAAGACAGGGATACAATGAGCAGTTCTTC. Protein product: CASSLRQGYNEQFF.

This clonotype showed up just a few times. The DNA for the CDR3 is TGTGCCAGCAGTGGCCGAGGTCAGGGGAGGACAGATACGCAGTATTTT. The encoded protein is CASSGRGQGRTDTQYF. This chain uses TRBV25-1 with TRBJ2-3; either TRBD1 or TRBD2 may supply D (6 bases each). V was trimmed by 4 bases and J by 3 bases, leaving 17 bases between them. Germline V gives CDR1 MGHDK, CDR2 SYGVNS. The CDR3 extends over 16 amino acids.

This clonotype came up a few times. This sequence joins TRBV9 and TRBJ2-1; 12 nucleotides agree with TRBD2. This CDR3 region has 18 residues. From germline, CDR1 is SGDLS and CDR2 YYNGEE. V lost 4 bases to trimming and J lost 4 bases; unmatched junction nucleotides: 12. The CDR3 DNA sequence: TGTGCCAGCAGCCCCACCGACGGACTAGCGGGACCTTACAATGAGCAGTTCTTC. Its protein product is CASSPTDGLAGPYNEQFF.

This chain connects TRBV5-4 to TRBJ1-1; D uncertain. CDR1 is SGHNT, CDR2 YYREEE, per germline (reference sequence). The CDR3 runs to 15 residues. The V end lost 0 bases, the J end lost 2 bases, and 11 bases lay between the germline ends. The CDR3 coding sequence is TGTGCCAGCAGCTTGGCCGGGAGCAGTAACACTGAAGCTTTCTTT. Translation gives CASSLAGSSNTEAFF. Full variable domain (remainder filled in from reference TRBV5-4 and TRBJ1-1): ETGVTQSPTHLIKTRGQQVTLRCSSQSGHNTVSWYQQALGQGPQFIFQYYREEENGRGNFPPRFSGLQFPNYSSELNVNALELDDSALYLCASSLAGSSNTEAFFGQGTRLTVV.

The chain combines TRBV6-2 or TRBV6-3 with TRBJ1-5, with 9 bases identical to TRBD1. With V trimmed by 2 bases and J by 5 bases, 4 bases remained unmatched. The CDR3 consists of 15 residues. Germline CDR1 reads MNHEY; CDR2 reads SVGEGT. The CDR3 is CASSYPTGGYQPQHF. The CDR3 coding sequence is TGTGCCAGCAGTTACCCTACAGGGGGCTATCAGCCCCAGCATTTT.

This clonotype was picked up a small number of times. The rearrangement links TRBV6-4 to TRBJ2-1, with 7 bases lining up with TRBD2. Germline loops: CDR1 MRHNA, CDR2 SNTAGT. Trimming cost V 2 bases and J 10 bases; bases outside gene matches: 14. The CDR3 consists of 16 residues. DNA of the CDR3: TGTGCCAGCAGTGACAGTGCGGGAGTGTCCCAATCGGAGCAGTTCTTC. Translation gives CASSDSAGVSQSEQFF.

The genes are TRBV29-1 and TRBJ2-3, with D tentatively TRBD1 or TRBD2 (7 bases each). The CDR3 contains 15 residues. Germline V CDR1 and CDR2: SQVTM, ANQGSEA. V lost 0 bases, J lost 3 bases, and 13 bases lay in between. The CDR3 DNA sequence: TGCAGCGTTGAAGATCGGCAGGGGGGGACAGATACGCAGTATTTT. Protein sequence: CSVEDRQGGTDTQYF.

This clonotype turned up a few times. The chain combines TRBV3-1 with TRBJ2-7; no reliable D call. The CDR3 consists of 14 residues. From germline, CDR1 is LGHDT and CDR2 YNNKEL (reference sequence). Trimming removed 4 bases from V and 1 base from J, with 11 bases in between. The chain's CDR3 is CASSPQDGSYEQYF. The CDR3 bases are TGTGCCAGCAGCCCCCAGGACGGTTCCTACGAGCAGTACTTC.

This clonotype was seen a few times. The chain couples TRBV7-9 to TRBJ2-1, with 11 bases fitting TRBD2. CDR3 length equals 16 residues. Germline CDR1 is SEHNR and CDR2 is FQNEAQ (reference sequence). Unmatched junction bases numbered 9, after V lost 3 bases and J lost 8 bases. Here the CDR3 DNA reads TGTGCCAGCAGCTTGAAAAAACTAGCGGGAGCCGATGAGCAGTTCTTC. It translates to CASSLKKLAGADEQFF. Complete variable domain (other parts from reference TRBV7-9 and TRBJ2-1): DTGVSQNPRHKITKRGQNVTFRCDPISEHNRLYWYRQTLGQGPEFLTYFQNEAQLEKSRLLSDRFSAERPKGSFSTLEIQRTEQGDSAMYLCASSLKKLAGADEQFFGPGTRLTVL.

This clonotype was found many times. V is TRBV12-3 or TRBV12-4 and J is TRBJ2-1, with TRBD2 as a possible D gene (6 bases). This CDR3 spans 15 amino acids. The V and J ends lost 4 bases and 0 bases respectively, with 10 bases between them. The CDR3 DNA reads TGTGCCAGCAGTTATGTGGGAGGCTCCTACAATGAGCAGTTCTTC. It codes for CASSYVGGSYNEQFF.

Regarding this clonotype: The junction does not match germline at one end; this may be a read error. V usage is TRBV18 and J usage is TRBJ1-5, with TRBD1 identical over 9 bases. This CDR3 is built from 16 residues. Germline CDR1 reads KGHSH; CDR2 reads LQKENI. The CDR3 region is CASSITGGAGKQPQHF. The CDR3 DNA follows: TGTGCCAGCTCAATAACAGGGGGCGCGGGCAAACAGCCCCAGCATTTT. The variable domain in full, with the rest retrieved from reference TRBV18 and TRBJ1-5, is NAGVMQNPRHLVRRRGQEARLRCSPMKGHSHVYWYRQLPEEGLKFMVYLQKENIIDESGMPKERFSAEFPKEGPSILRIQQVVRGDSAAYFCASSITGGAGKQPQHFGDGTRLSIL.

The rearrangement joins TRBV7-8 to TRBJ2-3, with D possibly TRBD1 on 6 matching bases. This CDR3 is built from 14 residues. Germline loops: CDR1 SGHVS, CDR2 FQNEAQ. V was clipped by 5 bases and J by 3 bases, with 12 bases between them. The CDR3 region is CASSIGQKTDTQYF. The CDR3 bases are TGTGCCAGCAGCATAGGACAGAAAACAGATACGCAGTATTTT.

This clonotype was found a few times. The V call is TRBV5-1, the J call TRBJ2-3; 8 bases fit TRBD1. The length of the CDR3 is 14 residues. Germline V gene lookup returns CDR1 SGHRS and CDR2 YFSETQ. V gave up 5 bases and J gave up 4 bases; unmatched junction bases: 6. The CDR3: CASSSGQGPDTQYF. In DNA, the CDR3 is TGCGCCAGCAGTTCAGGACAGGGCCCAGATACGCAGTATTTT. The full variable domain, with the rest looked up from reference TRBV5-1 and TRBJ2-3, is KAGVTQTPRYLIKTRGQQVTLSCSPISGHRSVSWYQQTPGQGLQFLFEYFSETQRNKGNFPGRFSGRQFSNSRSEMNVSTLELGDSALYLCASSSGQGPDTQYFGPGTRLTVL.

This clonotype was seen more than once but under ten times. This chain uses TRBV11-2 with TRBJ1-2, with TRBD1 as a possible D gene (6 bases). Per germline, CDR1 SGHAT and CDR2 FQNNGV. CDR3 length: 13 amino acids. Trimming stripped 1 base from V and 4 bases from J, with 7 bases between. CDR3 in amino acids: CASSLGTVYGYTF. The CDR3 DNA is TGTGCCAGCAGCTTAGGGACAGTCTATGGCTACACCTTC.

J is TRBJ2-3 and V is TRBV5-1, with 8 positions matching TRBD2. Per germline, CDR1 SGHRS and CDR2 YFSETQ. This CDR3 contains 15 residues. V dropped 7 bases and J dropped 6; count of bases not matched to a gene: 13. Written as DNA, the CDR3 is TGCGCCAGCGGTGGGTCGGGAGGGCCGTGGGATACGCAGTATTTT. This codes for CASGGSGGPWDTQYF.

The chain uses TRBV29-1 and TRBJ1-1; D is unclear. The germline V and J ends were trimmed by 4 bases and 2 bases, with 11 bases remaining between them. This CDR3 has 13 amino acids. The germline gives CDR1 SQVTM, CDR2 ANQGSEA. The CDR3 sequence: CSVAQRANTEAFF. The CDR3 nucleotides are TGCAGCGTTGCCCAAAGGGCCAACACTGAAGCTTTCTTT.

V and J are TRBV7-9 and TRBJ1-4; the D is unclear. Germline CDR1 and CDR2: SEHNR and FQNEAQ (reference sequence). Trimming stripped 7 bases from V and 7 bases from J, with 13 bases between. The CDR3 runs to 13 residues. The CDR3 region is CASTVPPSEKLFF. CDR3 nucleotide sequence: TGTGCCAGCACCGTACCTCCTTCTGAAAAACTGTTTTTT.